The clone carrying this T cell receptor beta chain was found a few times. The sample is drawn from a study of blood T cell repertoires in COVID-19. Profiling relied on immunoSEQ multiplex PCR, and the TCRdb table lists in-frame clones only, not all of them. The sample shows 150,000 or so clones, over 60% of them seen only once. The length of the CDR3 is 15 residues. Germline CDR1 is SGHTA and CDR2 is FQGNSA. V lost 4 bases, J lost 8 bases, and 6 bases stayed unmatched. This TCR came from an older man with acute or convalescent COVID-19. This rearrangement joins TRBV7-2 to TRBJ2-1; TRBD2 matches at 12 bases. Sequencing was done on a sample of peripheral blood. The CDR3 bases are TGTGCCAGCAGCTGGACCACTAGCGGGGGGTATGAGCAGTTCTTC. The encoded protein is CASSWTTSGGYEQFF.